This T cell receptor beta chain was sequenced during a study of molecular identifiers for immune sequencing clone quantification. Worth noting for this clonotype: Its antigen is undetermined. The junction differs from germline at one of its ends, possibly a read error.

Study-level results: Amid about a million naive cells, spiked Jurkat TCR RNA from one cell was reportedly still detectable.

Naive CD8 T cells were picked out by sorting for CD8+CD4-CCR7+CD45RA+. TCRdb reprocessed the PCR reads via MiXCR and lists one record per CDR3 protein. The sample includes about 510,000 distinct CDR3 sequences, about 25% seen only once; the top ten take 0.76%. The sample consisted of naive CD8+ T cells from blood, with Jurkat cell RNA spiked in. The subset is: FACS-sorted CD8+CD4-CCR7+CD45RA+ naive T cells. This sequence was found in a human donor in good health. Some libraries in this study had Jurkat cell RNA spiked in.

CDR3: CVSSADNSYEQYF. As DNA, the CDR3 is TGTGTCAGCTCAGCGGACAACTCCTACGAGCAGTACTTC. This chain connects TRBV18 to TRBJ2-7; D may be TRBD1 or TRBD2 (5 bases each). In germline, CDR1 is KGHSH, CDR2 LQKENI. This CDR3 region has 13 residues.